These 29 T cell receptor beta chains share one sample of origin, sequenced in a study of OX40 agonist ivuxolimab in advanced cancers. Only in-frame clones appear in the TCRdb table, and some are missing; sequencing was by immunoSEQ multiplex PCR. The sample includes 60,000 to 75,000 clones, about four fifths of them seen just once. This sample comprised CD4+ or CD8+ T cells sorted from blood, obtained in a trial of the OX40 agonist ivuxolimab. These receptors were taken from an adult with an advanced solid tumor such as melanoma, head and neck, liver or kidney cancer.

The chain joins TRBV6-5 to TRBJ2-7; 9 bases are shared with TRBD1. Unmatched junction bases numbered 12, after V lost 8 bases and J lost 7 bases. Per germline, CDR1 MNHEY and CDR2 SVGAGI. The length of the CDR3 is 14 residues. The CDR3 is CASRPGQGSLEQYF. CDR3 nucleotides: TGTGCCAGCCGGCCGGGACAGGGTTCTTTGGAGCAGTACTTC.

The CDR3 is CSVRNRGGTDTQYF. DNA of the CDR3: TGCAGCGTTCGTAACAGGGGTGGAACAGATACGCAGTATTTT. V and J are TRBV29-1 and TRBJ2-3, with TRBD1 matching 7 bases. The CDR3 has 14 amino acids. Germline trimming cut 5 bases from V and 3 bases from J; bases unmatched to any gene: 8. CDR1 and CDR2 from the germline V gene are SQVTM and ANQGSEA.

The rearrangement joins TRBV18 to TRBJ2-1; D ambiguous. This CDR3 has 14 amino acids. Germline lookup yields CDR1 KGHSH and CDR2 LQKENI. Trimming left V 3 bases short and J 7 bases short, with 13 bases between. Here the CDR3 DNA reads TGTGCCAGCTCACCCGCACGCCAGGAAAATGAGCAGTTCTTC. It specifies CASSPARQENEQFF.

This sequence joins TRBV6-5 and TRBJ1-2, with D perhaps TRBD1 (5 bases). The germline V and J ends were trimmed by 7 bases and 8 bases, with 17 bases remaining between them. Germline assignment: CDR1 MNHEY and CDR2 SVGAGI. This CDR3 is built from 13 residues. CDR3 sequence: CASTPREGRGYTF. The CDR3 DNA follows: TGTGCCAGCACCCCCCGGGAGGGGAGAGGCTACACCTTC.

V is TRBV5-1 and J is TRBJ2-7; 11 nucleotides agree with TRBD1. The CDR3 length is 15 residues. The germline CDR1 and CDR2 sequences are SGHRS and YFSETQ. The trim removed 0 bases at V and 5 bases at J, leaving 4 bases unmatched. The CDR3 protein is CASSLVGTGGNEQYF. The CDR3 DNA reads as TGCGCCAGCAGCTTGGTAGGGACAGGGGGAAACGAGCAGTACTTC. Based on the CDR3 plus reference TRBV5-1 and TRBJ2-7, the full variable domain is KAGVTQTPRYLIKTRGQQVTLSCSPISGHRSVSWYQQTPGQGLQFLFEYFSETQRNKGNFPGRFSGRQFSNSRSEMNVSTLELGDSALYLCASSLVGTGGNEQYFGPGTRLTVT.

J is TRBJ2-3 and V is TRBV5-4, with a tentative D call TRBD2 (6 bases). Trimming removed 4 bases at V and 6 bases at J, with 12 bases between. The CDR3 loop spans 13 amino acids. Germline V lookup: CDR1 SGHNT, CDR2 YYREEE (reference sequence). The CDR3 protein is CASSLLGGDTQYF. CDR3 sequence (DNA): TGTGCCAGCAGCCTGCTCGGGGGTGATACGCAGTATTTT.

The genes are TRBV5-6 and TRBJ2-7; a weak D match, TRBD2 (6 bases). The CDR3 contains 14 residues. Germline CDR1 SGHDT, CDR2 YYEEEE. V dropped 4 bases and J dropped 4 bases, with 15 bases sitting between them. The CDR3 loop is CASSRDLSSYEQYF. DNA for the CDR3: TGTGCCAGCAGCCGGGACTTATCGTCGTACGAGCAGTACTTC.

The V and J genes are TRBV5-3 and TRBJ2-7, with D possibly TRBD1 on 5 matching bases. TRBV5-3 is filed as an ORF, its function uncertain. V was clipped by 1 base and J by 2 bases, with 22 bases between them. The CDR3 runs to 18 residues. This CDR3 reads CARSLRYCKKGAPYEQYF. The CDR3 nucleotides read TGTGCCAGAAGCTTGAGGTACTGTAAGAAAGGGGCCCCCTACGAGCAGTACTTC.

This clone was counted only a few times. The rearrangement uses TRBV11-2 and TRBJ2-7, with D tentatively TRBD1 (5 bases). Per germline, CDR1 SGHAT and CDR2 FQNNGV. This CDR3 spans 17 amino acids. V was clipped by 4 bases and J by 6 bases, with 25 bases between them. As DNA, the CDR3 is TGTGCCAGCAGCTCCAACGTAGGCTTGGGCAGGGAAGGCGAGCAGTACTTC. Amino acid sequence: CASSSNVGLGREGEQYF.

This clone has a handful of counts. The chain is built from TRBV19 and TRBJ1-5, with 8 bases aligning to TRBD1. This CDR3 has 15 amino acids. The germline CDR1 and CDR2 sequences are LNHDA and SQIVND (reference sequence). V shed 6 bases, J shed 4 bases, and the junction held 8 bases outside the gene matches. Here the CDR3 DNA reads TGTGCCAGTAGCGCGGACAGGGTGGGTAATCAGCCCCAGCATTTT. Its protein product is CASSADRVGNQPQHF. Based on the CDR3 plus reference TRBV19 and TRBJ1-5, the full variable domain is DGGITQSPKYLFRKEGQNVTLSCEQNLNHDAMYWYRQDPGQGLRLIYYSQIVNDFQKGDIAEGYSVSREKKESFPLTVTSAQKNPTAFYLCASSADRVGNQPQHFGDGTRLSIL.

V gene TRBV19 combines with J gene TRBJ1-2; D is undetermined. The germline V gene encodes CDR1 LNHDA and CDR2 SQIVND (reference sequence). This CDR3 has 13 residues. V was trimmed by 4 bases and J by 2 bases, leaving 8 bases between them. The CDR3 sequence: CASSRALNYGYTF. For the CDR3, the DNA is TGTGCCAGTAGTAGGGCTCTCAACTATGGCTACACCTTC.

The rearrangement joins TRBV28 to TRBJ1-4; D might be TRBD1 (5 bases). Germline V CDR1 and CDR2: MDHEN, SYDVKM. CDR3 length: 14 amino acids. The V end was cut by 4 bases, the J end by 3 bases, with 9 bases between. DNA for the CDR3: TGTGCCAGCAGTTGGGGGGGGTCTAATGAAAAACTGTTTTTT. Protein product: CASSWGGSNEKLFF.

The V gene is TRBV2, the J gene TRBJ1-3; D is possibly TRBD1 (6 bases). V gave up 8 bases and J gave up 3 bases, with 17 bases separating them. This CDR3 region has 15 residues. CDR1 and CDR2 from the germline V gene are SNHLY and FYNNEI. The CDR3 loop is CASCPTWTDGNTIYF. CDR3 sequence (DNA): TGTGCCAGCTGTCCCACCTGGACAGATGGAAACACCATATATTTT.

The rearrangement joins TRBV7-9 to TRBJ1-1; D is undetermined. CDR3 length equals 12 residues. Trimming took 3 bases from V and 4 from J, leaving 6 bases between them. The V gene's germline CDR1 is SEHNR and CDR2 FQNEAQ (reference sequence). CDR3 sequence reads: CASSFGPTEAFF. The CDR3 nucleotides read TGTGCCAGCAGCTTTGGCCCCACTGAAGCTTTCTTT.

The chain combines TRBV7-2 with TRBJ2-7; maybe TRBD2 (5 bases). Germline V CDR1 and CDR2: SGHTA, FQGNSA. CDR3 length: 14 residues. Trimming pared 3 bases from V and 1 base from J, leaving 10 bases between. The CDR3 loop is CASSLDWRSYEQYF. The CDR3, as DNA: TGTGCCAGCAGCTTGGACTGGCGATCCTACGAGCAGTACTTC.

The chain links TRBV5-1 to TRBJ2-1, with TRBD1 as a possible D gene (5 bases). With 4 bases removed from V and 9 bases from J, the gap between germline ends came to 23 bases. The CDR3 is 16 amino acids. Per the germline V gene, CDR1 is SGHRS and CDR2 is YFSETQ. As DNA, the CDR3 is TGCGCCAGCAGCGTGGATGACAGCCCGATCCGGCTTGAGCAGTTCTTC. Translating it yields CASSVDDSPIRLEQFF.

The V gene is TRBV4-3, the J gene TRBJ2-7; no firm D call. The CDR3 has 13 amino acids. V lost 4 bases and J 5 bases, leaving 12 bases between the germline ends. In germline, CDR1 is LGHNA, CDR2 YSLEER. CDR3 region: CASSRILGHEQYF. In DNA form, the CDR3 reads TGCGCCAGCAGCCGCATCCTCGGACACGAGCAGTACTTC.

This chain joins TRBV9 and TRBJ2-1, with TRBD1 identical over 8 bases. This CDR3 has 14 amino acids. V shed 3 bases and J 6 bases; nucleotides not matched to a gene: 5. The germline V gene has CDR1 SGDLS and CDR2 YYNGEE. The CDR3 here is CASSAGQGSNEQFF. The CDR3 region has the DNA TGTGCCAGCAGCGCAGGACAGGGCAGCAATGAGCAGTTCTTC. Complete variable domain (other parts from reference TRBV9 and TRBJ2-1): DSGVTQTPKHLITATGQRVTLRCSPRSGDLSVYWYQQSLDQGLQFLIQYYNGEERAKGNILERFSAQQFPDLHSELNLSSLELGDSALYFCASSAGQGSNEQFFGPGTRLTVL.

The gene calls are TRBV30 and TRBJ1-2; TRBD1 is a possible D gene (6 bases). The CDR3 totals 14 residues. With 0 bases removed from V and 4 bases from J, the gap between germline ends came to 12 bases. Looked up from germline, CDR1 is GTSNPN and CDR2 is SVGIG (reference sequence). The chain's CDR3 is CAWSVWMDSYGYTF. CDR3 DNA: TGTGCCTGGAGTGTATGGATGGACAGCTATGGCTACACCTTC.

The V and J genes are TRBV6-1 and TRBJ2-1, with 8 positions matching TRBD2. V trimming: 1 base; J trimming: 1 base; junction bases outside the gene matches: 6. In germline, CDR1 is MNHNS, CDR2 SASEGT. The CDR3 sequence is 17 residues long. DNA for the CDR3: TGTGCCAGCAGTGAAGATATAGCGGGGCGTTCCTACAATGAGCAGTTCTTC. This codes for CASSEDIAGRSYNEQFF.

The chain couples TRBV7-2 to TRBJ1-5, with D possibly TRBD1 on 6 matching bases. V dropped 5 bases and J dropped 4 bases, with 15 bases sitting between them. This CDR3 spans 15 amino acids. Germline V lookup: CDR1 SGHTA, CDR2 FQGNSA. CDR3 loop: CASSEGGTTNQPQHF. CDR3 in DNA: TGTGCCAGCAGCGAAGGCGGGACAACAAATCAGCCCCAGCATTTT.

The CDR3 nucleotides are TGTGCCAGCAGCGTGGACAGTCATGGCTACACCTTC. Translated: CASSVDSHGYTF. The V and J genes are TRBV7-2 and TRBJ1-2, with TRBD1 as a possible D gene (6 bases). Trimming removed 5 bases from V and 6 bases from J, with 10 bases in between. The CDR3 is 12 residues long. Germline V gives CDR1 SGHTA, CDR2 FQGNSA.

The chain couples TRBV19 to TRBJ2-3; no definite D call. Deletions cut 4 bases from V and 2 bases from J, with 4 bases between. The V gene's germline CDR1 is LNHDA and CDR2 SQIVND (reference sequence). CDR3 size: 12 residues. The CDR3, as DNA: TGTGCCAGTAGTAGTATCACAGATACGCAGTATTTT. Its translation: CASSSITDTQYF.

The CDR3 DNA reads TGTGCCAGTAGTATCTACAGCGAGGCGGAGACCCAGTACTTC. Its protein is CASSIYSEAETQYF. V usage is TRBV19 and J usage is TRBJ2-5, with D hard to call. This CDR3 has 14 residues. With 3 bases removed from V and 5 bases from J, the gap between germline ends came to 13 bases. CDR1 is LNHDA, CDR2 SQIVND, per germline (reference sequence). Full variable domain (outside the CDR3, taken from reference TRBV19 and TRBJ2-5): DGGITQSPKYLFRKEGQNVTLSCEQNLNHDAMYWYRQDPGQGLRLIYYSQIVNDFQKGDIAEGYSVSREKKESFPLTVTSAQKNPTAFYLCASSIYSEAETQYFGPGTRLLVL.

CDR3 DNA sequence: TGTGCCAGCAGCTATGCCGGGACACTGAACACTGAAGCTTTCTTT. Protein sequence: CASSYAGTLNTEAFF. This chain links TRBV5-4 with TRBJ1-1; possible D gene TRBD1, 6 bases. The germline CDR1 and CDR2 sequences are SGHNT and YYREEE (reference sequence). The CDR3 extends over 15 amino acids. The V and J ends lost 3 bases and 0 bases respectively, with 12 bases between them. The complete variable domain, with remaining parts taken from reference TRBV5-4 and TRBJ1-1, reads ETGVTQSPTHLIKTRGQQVTLRCSSQSGHNTVSWYQQALGQGPQFIFQYYREEENGRGNFPPRFSGLQFPNYSSELNVNALELDDSALYLCASSYAGTLNTEAFFGQGTRLTVV.

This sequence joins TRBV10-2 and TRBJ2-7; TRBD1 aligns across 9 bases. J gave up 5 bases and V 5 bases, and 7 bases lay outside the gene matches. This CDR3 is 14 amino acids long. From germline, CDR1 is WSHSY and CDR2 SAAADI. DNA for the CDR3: TGCGCCAGCAGTCCGGGACAGGGTATCCACGAGCAGTACTTC. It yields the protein CASSPGQGIHEQYF.

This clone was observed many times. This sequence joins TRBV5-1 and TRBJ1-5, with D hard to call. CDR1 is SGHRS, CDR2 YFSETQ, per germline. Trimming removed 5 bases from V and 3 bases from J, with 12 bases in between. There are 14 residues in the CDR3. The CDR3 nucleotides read TGCGCCAGCAGGAGTGGACTCTCCAATCAGCCCCAGCATTTT. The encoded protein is CASRSGLSNQPQHF.

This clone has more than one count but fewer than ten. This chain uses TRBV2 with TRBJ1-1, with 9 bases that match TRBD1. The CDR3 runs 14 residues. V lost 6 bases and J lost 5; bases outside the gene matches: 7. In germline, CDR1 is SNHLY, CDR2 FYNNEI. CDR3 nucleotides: TGTGCCAGCAGGACCGGACAGGGGAGGACTGAAGCTTTCTTT. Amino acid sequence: CASRTGQGRTEAFF. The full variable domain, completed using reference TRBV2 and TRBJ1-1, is EPEVTQTPSHQVTQMGQEVILRCVPISNHLYFYWYRQILGQKVEFLVSFYNNEISEKSEIFDDQFSVERPDGSNFTLKIRSTKLEDSAMYFCASRTGQGRTEAFFGQGTRLTVV.

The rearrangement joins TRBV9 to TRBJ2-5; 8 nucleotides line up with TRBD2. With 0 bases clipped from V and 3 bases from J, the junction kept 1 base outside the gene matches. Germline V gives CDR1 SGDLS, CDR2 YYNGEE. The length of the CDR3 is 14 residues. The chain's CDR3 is CASSVAAGEETQYF. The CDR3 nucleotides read TGTGCCAGCAGCGTAGCAGCGGGGGAAGAGACCCAGTACTTC.